A selection of T cell receptor beta chains follows, all from one sample in a study of T cell repertoires in cytomegalovirus infection. Which antigens these TCRs recognize remains unknown. A single record per CDR3 protein comes from TCRdb applying MiXCR to the reads. This sample yields about 770,000 distinct CDR3 sequences, of which about 29% are seen a single time; around 12% belongs to the top ten. Here the sequenced sample was cultured CD8+ T cells from PBMCs, taken from culture after CMV antigen stimulation. The receptors originated from a human donor in good health (CMV status not recorded). Some clones in this sample may be carry-over from other donors' samples. Both conserved end residues are part of each CDR3. The order of the fields is V gene, J gene, clone size, D gene, CDR3 DNA, CDR3 protein. The D gene is left open where the match is weak. Clone size is not always given. Where it is, it says once, few, many or a class for expanded clones.

v_gene: TRBV10-3; j_gene: TRBJ1-3; abundance: few; d_gene: NA; CDR3nt: TGTGCCATCAGTGAGTCGACGGCTACTGGAAACACCATATATTTT; CDR3aa: CAISESTATGNTIYF
v_gene: TRBV7-8; j_gene: TRBJ2-5; abundance: NA; d_gene: NA; CDR3nt: TGTGCCAGCACAGAAGAGACCCAGTACTTC; CDR3aa: CASTEETQYF
v_gene: TRBV2; j_gene: TRBJ1-2; abundance: few; d_gene: NA; CDR3nt: TGTGCCAGCAGTGAAAGGGGGAGAGGCTACACCTTC; CDR3aa: CASSERGRGYTF
v_gene: TRBV27; j_gene: TRBJ1-6; abundance: once; d_gene: NA; CDR3nt: TGTGCCAGCAGTTCGCACAGGAATTCACCCCTCCACTTT; CDR3aa: CASSSHRNSPLHF
v_gene: TRBV7-2; j_gene: TRBJ2-3; abundance: many; d_gene: TRBD2; CDR3nt: TGTGCCAGCAGCTCGACTAGCGGGGACGAGCCTAGCACAGATACGCAGTATTTT; CDR3aa: CASSSTSGDEPSTDTQYF
v_gene: TRBV7-2; j_gene: TRBJ2-3; abundance: few; d_gene: NA; CDR3nt: TGTGCCAGCAGCTTAAAGTGGACGCCGCCCACAGATACGCAGTATTTT; CDR3aa: CASSLKWTPPTDTQYF
v_gene: TRBV27; j_gene: TRBJ2-1; abundance: few; d_gene: TRBD2; CDR3nt: TGTGCCAGCAGTTTAACTAGCGGGGGTCTCAATGAGCAGTTCTTC; CDR3aa: CASSLTSGGLNEQFF
v_gene: TRBV29-1; j_gene: TRBJ2-2; abundance: once; d_gene: NA; CDR3nt: TGCAGCGTTGAAGGGGAAGAGGGGGTGTCCAACACCGGGGACCTGTTTTTT; CDR3aa: CSVEGEEGVSNTGDLFF
v_gene: TRBV20-1; j_gene: TRBJ2-1; abundance: NA; d_gene: NA; CDR3nt: TGCAGTGCTAGGCTAGTAGGGGGATACAATGAGCAGTTCTTC; CDR3aa: CSARLVGGYNEQFF
v_gene: TRBV19; j_gene: TRBJ2-1; abundance: NA; d_gene: TRBD2; CDR3nt: TGTGCCAGTAGTATTTTTAGCGGGGGGGGGGATGAGCAGTTCTTC; CDR3aa: CASSIFSGGGDEQFF
v_gene: TRBV12-3/TRBV12-4; j_gene: TRBJ2-1; abundance: NA; d_gene: TRBD1; CDR3nt: TGTGCCAGCAGTTTAGGGGGGACAGAGGATACCTACAATGAGCAGTTCTTC; CDR3aa: CASSLGGTEDTYNEQFF
v_gene: TRBV19; j_gene: TRBJ2-7; abundance: few; d_gene: NA; CDR3nt: TGTGCCAGTAGTACCTCTTCTAGTTATCGCGAGCAGTACTTC; CDR3aa: CASSTSSSYREQYF
v_gene: TRBV7-6; j_gene: TRBJ1-1; abundance: many; d_gene: NA; CDR3nt: TGTGCCAGCAGCTTAGACCAGAACACTGAAGCTTTCTTT; CDR3aa: CASSLDQNTEAFF
v_gene: TRBV20-1; j_gene: TRBJ2-1; abundance: few; d_gene: NA; CDR3nt: TGCAGTGCTATTACAGTCTACAATGAGCAGTTCTTC; CDR3aa: CSAITVYNEQFF
v_gene: TRBV10-3; j_gene: TRBJ2-7; abundance: few; d_gene: TRBD1; CDR3nt: TGTGCCATCAGTGGGGACAGAGCTTACGAGCAGTACTTC; CDR3aa: CAISGDRAYEQYF
v_gene: TRBV25-1; j_gene: TRBJ1-2; abundance: many; d_gene: NA; CDR3nt: TGTGCCAGCAGTGAGAGCATGGGGACCTATGGCTACACCTTC; CDR3aa: CASSESMGTYGYTF
v_gene: TRBV15; j_gene: TRBJ1-5; abundance: NA; d_gene: NA; CDR3nt: TGTGCCACCAGCATCGCCCCGAGTGGCAATCAGCCCCAGCATTTT; CDR3aa: CATSIAPSGNQPQHF
v_gene: TRBV7-9; j_gene: TRBJ2-7; abundance: NA; d_gene: TRBD1; CDR3nt: TGTGCCAGCAGTCGCCGGGACAGCTACGAGCAGTACTTC; CDR3aa: CASSRRDSYEQYF
v_gene: TRBV15; j_gene: TRBJ2-1; abundance: NA; d_gene: TRBD1; CDR3nt: TGTGCCACCAGCAGGGCTCCGGGACAGGGGTTGGGCAATGAGCAGTTCTTC; CDR3aa: CATSRAPGQGLGNEQFF
v_gene: TRBV25-1; j_gene: TRBJ1-6; abundance: NA; d_gene: NA; CDR3nt: TGTGCCAGCAGTGAATTGCTTGGGAACCCATTTTCACCCCTCCACTTT; CDR3aa: CASSELLGNPFSPLHF
v_gene: TRBV5-6; j_gene: TRBJ2-3; abundance: few; d_gene: TRBD1; CDR3nt: TGTGCCAGCAGCTTGGCCCCGCGGACAGGGGGCCGGTTTACAGATACGCAGTATTTT; CDR3aa: CASSLAPRTGGRFTDTQYF
v_gene: TRBV28; j_gene: TRBJ2-2; abundance: few; d_gene: NA; CDR3nt: TGTGCCAGCAGGCCGATTAGCCCCACACCGGGGGAAGATGGGCTGTTTTTT; CDR3aa: CASRPISPTPGEDGLFF
v_gene: TRBV6-1; j_gene: TRBJ2-3; abundance: many; d_gene: NA; CDR3nt: TGTGCCAGCAACTTCGGGGGTACTAGCACAGATACGCAGTATTTT; CDR3aa: CASNFGGTSTDTQYF
v_gene: TRBV2; j_gene: TRBJ2-1; abundance: few; d_gene: TRBD1; CDR3nt: TGTGCCAGCAAGCAGACAGGGATCTACAATGAGCAGTTCTTC; CDR3aa: CASKQTGIYNEQFF
v_gene: TRBV6-1; j_gene: TRBJ1-2; abundance: NA; d_gene: NA; CDR3nt: TGTGCCAGCACTCCTATGGTTGGGGGGGCTAACGGCTACACCTTC; CDR3aa: CASTPMVGGANGYTF
v_gene: TRBV6-2/TRBV6-3; j_gene: TRBJ1-1; abundance: many; d_gene: NA; CDR3nt: TGTGCCAGCAAGGCGGGGCTTGACACTGAAGCTTTCTTT; CDR3aa: CASKAGLDTEAFF
v_gene: TRBV7-2; j_gene: TRBJ2-1; abundance: NA; d_gene: NA; CDR3nt: TGTGCCATCAGGACCGGGGGTCACAATGAGCAGTTCTTC; CDR3aa: CAIRTGGHNEQFF
v_gene: TRBV6-1; j_gene: TRBJ1-2; abundance: NA; d_gene: TRBD1; CDR3nt: TGTGCCAGCAGTGACGACAGGGTTTATAGTAAGGACTATGGCTACACCTTC; CDR3aa: CASSDDRVYSKDYGYTF
v_gene: TRBV6-6; j_gene: TRBJ2-4; abundance: few; d_gene: NA; CDR3nt: TGTGCCAGCAGTTACTCGACCGGGGCTGTTGAAAACATTCAGTACTTC; CDR3aa: CASSYSTGAVENIQYF
v_gene: TRBV13; j_gene: TRBJ1-1; abundance: NA; d_gene: TRBD1; CDR3nt: TGTGCCAGCAGCTTATCCGACAGGGGGAACACTGAAGCTTTCTTT; CDR3aa: CASSLSDRGNTEAFF
v_gene: TRBV4-2; j_gene: TRBJ1-2; abundance: NA; d_gene: TRBD1; CDR3nt: TGTGCCAGCAGCCCGGACAGGGAAGGGGCCTATGAGGGCTACACCTTC; CDR3aa: CASSPDREGAYEGYTF
v_gene: TRBV7-9; j_gene: TRBJ1-1; abundance: many; d_gene: NA; CDR3nt: TGTGCCAGCAGCCTCCACCTAGCTTTCTTT; CDR3aa: CASSLHLAFF
v_gene: TRBV4-1; j_gene: TRBJ2-7; abundance: NA; d_gene: NA; CDR3nt: TGCGCCAGCAGCCAACCCGGACAACTACGAGGACAGTACTTC; CDR3aa: CASSQPGQLRGQYF
v_gene: TRBV6-2/TRBV6-3; j_gene: TRBJ1-2; abundance: NA; d_gene: NA; CDR3nt: TGTGCCAGCAGTTCTGACGCCTTAAGAGGGTATGGCTACACCTTC; CDR3aa: CASSSDALRGYGYTF
v_gene: TRBV20-1; j_gene: TRBJ2-3; abundance: few; d_gene: NA; CDR3nt: TGCAGTGCTAGAGATCGGGGGGCCAGCACAGATACGCAGTATTTT; CDR3aa: CSARDRGASTDTQYF
v_gene: TRBV11-1; j_gene: TRBJ2-1; abundance: few; d_gene: TRBD1; CDR3nt: TGTGCCAGCAGTCTCGTTATGACAGGGCGACATGAGCAGTTCTTC; CDR3aa: CASSLVMTGRHEQFF
v_gene: TRBV7-9; j_gene: TRBJ2-5; abundance: few; d_gene: TRBD2; CDR3nt: TGTGCCAGCAGCTTAGGATCAGCGGGGGGTAACCAAGAGACCCAGTACTTC; CDR3aa: CASSLGSAGGNQETQYF
v_gene: TRBV12-3/TRBV12-4; j_gene: TRBJ1-2; abundance: few; d_gene: NA; CDR3nt: TGTGCCAGCAGTTTTGGTAACTATGGCTACACCTTC; CDR3aa: CASSFGNYGYTF
v_gene: TRBV10-3; j_gene: TRBJ2-2; abundance: NA; d_gene: TRBD2; CDR3nt: TGTGCCATCAGTGAGCGGGGAGCGGGGGACACCGGGGAGCTGTTTTTT; CDR3aa: CAISERGAGDTGELFF
v_gene: TRBV20-1; j_gene: TRBJ1-2; abundance: NA; d_gene: NA; CDR3nt: TGCAGTGCTGGGGGTTCCGGCTATGGCTACACCTTC; CDR3aa: CSAGGSGYGYTF
v_gene: TRBV4-3; j_gene: TRBJ1-6; abundance: NA; d_gene: NA; CDR3nt: TGCGCCAGCAGCCAAGATACGTATAATTCACCCCTCCACTTT; CDR3aa: CASSQDTYNSPLHF
v_gene: TRBV12-3/TRBV12-4; j_gene: TRBJ2-2; abundance: few; d_gene: TRBD1; CDR3nt: TGTGCCAGCGGGGGACAGGGGCCCGGGGAGCTGTTTTTT; CDR3aa: CASGGQGPGELFF
v_gene: TRBV27; j_gene: TRBJ1-5; abundance: NA; d_gene: TRBD1; CDR3nt: TGTGCCAGCAGTCCAAGGGACAGTACTAGCAATCAGCCCCAGCATTTT; CDR3aa: CASSPRDSTSNQPQHF
v_gene: TRBV27; j_gene: TRBJ1-1; abundance: NA; d_gene: TRBD1; CDR3nt: TGTGCCAGCCTCCAAACAGGGGGCGCGCACACTGAAGCTTTCTTT; CDR3aa: CASLQTGGAHTEAFF
v_gene: TRBV2; j_gene: TRBJ1-1; abundance: NA; d_gene: NA; CDR3nt: TGTGCCAGCAGTGTCCCGAACACTGAAGCTTTCTTT; CDR3aa: CASSVPNTEAFF
v_gene: TRBV4-3; j_gene: TRBJ2-1; abundance: many; d_gene: NA; CDR3nt: TGCGCCAGCAGCCAAGACTCTAGTGGCTACAATGAGCAGTTCTTC; CDR3aa: CASSQDSSGYNEQFF
v_gene: TRBV6-9; j_gene: TRBJ1-1; abundance: few; d_gene: NA; CDR3nt: TGTGCCAGCAGTCCTCTAAGAGTCCGGAACACTGAAGCTTTCTTT; CDR3aa: CASSPLRVRNTEAFF
v_gene: TRBV7-2; j_gene: TRBJ2-1; abundance: NA; d_gene: TRBD2; CDR3nt: TGTGCCAGCAGCTCATGGGGGGGTCCCTCCTACAATGAGCAGTTCTTC; CDR3aa: CASSSWGGPSYNEQFF
v_gene: TRBV12-3/TRBV12-4; j_gene: TRBJ2-2; abundance: many; d_gene: NA; CDR3nt: TGTGCCAGCAGTTTTGGTGAAGAACTGTTTTTT; CDR3aa: CASSFGEELFF
v_gene: TRBV7-9; j_gene: TRBJ2-7; abundance: NA; d_gene: TRBD2; CDR3nt: TGTGCCAGCAGCTGGGGGGGGGATTACGAGCAGTACTTC; CDR3aa: CASSWGGDYEQYF
v_gene: TRBV7-2; j_gene: TRBJ2-1; abundance: many; d_gene: NA; CDR3nt: TGTGCCAGCAGCTCCAGTGAGGCGTCCCATGAGCAGTTCTTC; CDR3aa: CASSSSEASHEQFF
v_gene: TRBV13; j_gene: TRBJ1-6; abundance: NA; d_gene: NA; CDR3nt: TGTGCCAGCAGCTCCTGGACGGGTAATTCACCCCTCCACTTT; CDR3aa: CASSSWTGNSPLHF
v_gene: TRBV6-6; j_gene: TRBJ1-1; abundance: few; d_gene: NA; CDR3nt: TGTGCCAGCAGCCCCCCCGGGTTGGACACTGAAGCTTTCTTT; CDR3aa: CASSPPGLDTEAFF
v_gene: TRBV6-1; j_gene: TRBJ2-5; abundance: NA; d_gene: TRBD1; CDR3nt: TGTGCCAGCATCGACAGGGGGCCCGAGACCCAGTACTTC; CDR3aa: CASIDRGPETQYF